Listed below are T cell receptor beta chains from one sample, sequenced in a study of control samples from healthy donors and cancer patients. Profiling relied on immunoSEQ multiplex PCR, and the TCRdb table lists in-frame clones only, not all of them. The sample gives some 130,000 clones, roughly 92% of which show up once; 4.5% to 7% is in the top ten. The sample was blood. These receptors all come from a young man in good health. Both conserved end residues are part of each CDR3. The D gene is left open where the match is weak. Clone size is given for some rows only: seen once, a few or many times, or a class if the clone is expanded.

j_gene	v_gene	abundance	d_gene	CDR3aa	CDR3nt
TRBJ1-6	TRBV6-5	-	-	CASRVDRNNSPLHF	TGTGCCAGCAGGGTAGACAGAAATAATTCACCCCTCCACTTT
TRBJ1-2	TRBV19	-	TRBD1	CASRPGQGSYGYTF	TGTGCCAGTAGGCCGGGACAGGGCTCCTATGGTTACACCTTC
TRBJ2-2	TRBV5-1	-	TRBD2	CASSFLAGGNTGELFF	TGCGCCAGCAGCTTTTTGGCGGGGGGAAACACCGGGGAGCTGTTTTTT
TRBJ2-2	TRBV6-4	-	-	CASSDSWRIKGGELFF	TGTGCCAGCAGTGACTCCTGGCGGATCAAGGGCGGGGAGCTGTTTTTT
TRBJ2-5	TRBV2	-	-	CASSSYGYQETQYF	TGTGCCAGCAGCTCGTACGGATACCAAGAGACCCAGTACTTC
TRBJ2-7	TRBV7-6	-	TRBD2	CASSLLSGGLINEQYF	TGTGCCAGCAGTCTACTGTCGGGGGGGCTTATCAACGAGCAGTACTTC
TRBJ1-1	TRBV9	-	-	CASSVVPSGMNTEAFF	TGTGCCAGCAGCGTTGTGCCAAGTGGGATGAACACTGAAGCTTTCTTT
TRBJ2-3	TRBV5-1	-	TRBD1	CASSRGGPSTDTQYF	TGCGCCAGCAGTCGAGGGGGCCCGAGCACAGATACGCAGTATTTT
TRBJ2-3	TRBV6-4	-	TRBD2	CASSHSGGEGDTQYF	TGTGCCAGCAGTCATAGCGGGGGCGAGGGAGATACGCAGTATTTT
TRBJ2-5	TRBV2	-	-	CAGESVWGAQETQYF	TGTGCCGGTGAGAGTGTTTGGGGGGCCCAAGAGACCCAGTACTTC
TRBJ2-7	TRBV5-4	-	TRBD1	CASSFGDSSYEQYF	TGTGCCAGCAGCTTCGGGGACAGTTCCTACGAGCAGTACTTC
TRBJ2-7	TRBV23-1	-	TRBD1	CASSQGTATYEQYF	TGCGCCAGCAGTCAAGGGACAGCTACCTACGAGCAGTACTTC
TRBJ1-2	TRBV10-3	-	TRBD1	CAISDPETGGSGYTF	TGTGCCATCAGTGACCCTGAGACAGGGGGCAGTGGCTACACCTTC
TRBJ2-1	TRBV10-1	-	-	CASSDWGSLNEQFF	TGCGCCAGCAGTGACTGGGGTTCCCTCAATGAGCAGTTCTTC
TRBJ1-4	TRBV10-3	-	-	CAISPGASNEKLFF	TGTGCCATCAGTCCAGGGGCCTCTAATGAAAAACTGTTTTTT
TRBJ2-7	TRBV7-9	-	-	CASSLGTRLQQYF	TGTGCCAGCAGCTTAGGGACCAGGCTACAGCAGTACTTC
TRBJ1-2	TRBV4-1	-	-	CASSQAPGRTHGYTF	TGCGCCAGCAGCCAAGCTCCGGGACGGACCCATGGCTACACCTTC
TRBJ1-2	TRBV18	-	TRBD1	CASSPTGGHHGYTF	TGTGCCAGCTCACCGACAGGGGGCCATCATGGCTACACCTTC
TRBJ1-5	TRBV6-1	-	-	CASSEAVPPVNQPQHF	TGTGCCAGCAGTGAAGCGGTCCCTCCAGTCAATCAGCCCCAGCATTTT
TRBJ2-2	TRBV7-4	-	-	CAIKGGNTGELFF	TGTGCCATCAAGGGGGGAAACACCGGGGAGCTGTTTTTT
TRBJ2-3	TRBV5-1	-	-	CASSFRAFDTQYF	TGCGCCAGCAGCTTTAGGGCTTTTGATACGCAGTATTTT
TRBJ2-5	TRBV12-3/TRBV12-4	-	-	CASSFGGKTQYF	TGTGCCAGCAGCTTCGGGGGAAAGACCCAGTACTTC
TRBJ2-7	TRBV5-6	-	TRBD1	CASSWGQYEQYF	TGTGCCAGCAGTTGGGGACAGTACGAGCAGTACTTC
TRBJ2-2	TRBV3-1/TRBV3-2	-	TRBD2	CASSQDLAGGRPGELFF	TGTGCCAGCAGCCAAGATCTAGCGGGGGGGCGTCCCGGGGAGCTGTTTTTT
TRBJ2-3	TRBV20-1	-	-	CSARKLDTQYF	TGCAGTGCTAGGAAGTTGGATACGCAGTATTTT
TRBJ1-3	TRBV7-2	-	-	CASSLRGGSGNTIYF	TGTGCCAGCAGCTTAAGGGGGGGGTCTGGAAACACCATATATTTT
TRBJ2-1	TRBV3-1/TRBV3-2	-	-	CASSQKSVSYNEQFF	TGTGCCAGCAGCCAAAAGAGTGTATCCTACAATGAGCAGTTCTTC
TRBJ1-6	TRBV2	-	TRBD1	CASSARTGVDSPLHF	TGTGCCAGCAGTGCCCGGACAGGGGTAGATTCACCCCTCCACTTT
TRBJ2-6	TRBV30	-	-	CAWSVPPDSTSGANVLTF	TGTGCCTGGAGTGTCCCCCCGGACAGTACATCTGGGGCCAACGTCCTGACTTTC
TRBJ2-3	TRBV3-1/TRBV3-2	-	TRBD2	CASSQRLAGVADTQYF	TGTGCCAGCAGCCAACGACTAGCGGGGGTAGCAGATACGCAGTATTTT
TRBJ1-2	TRBV25-1	-	-	CASEGTRGRGATIYGYTF	TGTGCCAGCGAGGGTACCCGGGGGCGGGGGGCGACCATTTATGGCTACACCTTC
TRBJ1-1	TRBV2	-	-	CASGKITGSGNTEAFF	TGTGCCAGCGGAAAAATAACAGGGTCCGGAAACACTGAAGCTTTCTTT
TRBJ1-5	TRBV7-9	once	-	CASSLPNQPQHF	TGTGCCAGCAGCCTCCCCAATCAGCCCCAGCATTTT
TRBJ1-2	TRBV7-2	-	-	CASSLLGADLNYGYTF	TGTGCCAGCAGCTTACTGGGGGCAGACCTAAACTATGGCTACACCTTC
TRBJ2-3	TRBV15	once	TRBD2	CATSRGLAVGTDTQYF	TGTGCCACCAGCAGAGGACTAGCGGTGGGCACAGATACGCAGTATTTT
TRBJ1-3	TRBV2	-	-	CALKRGSGNTIYF	TGTGCCCTTAAACGGGGCTCTGGAAACACCATATATTTT
TRBJ2-2	TRBV5-4	-	-	CASSLESHNAGELFF	TGTGCCAGCAGCTTGGAGTCCCACAACGCCGGGGAGCTGTTTTTT
TRBJ1-5	TRBV9	-	-	CASSEQGYSNQPQHF	TGTGCCAGCAGTGAACAGGGTTATAGCAATCAGCCCCAGCATTTT
TRBJ1-3	TRBV6-6	-	-	CASSYGGAGNTIYF	TGTGCCAGCAGTTACGGGGGGGCTGGAAACACCATATATTTT
TRBJ2-3	TRBV5-1	-	-	CASSLGVLTDTQYF	TGCGCCAGCAGCTTGGGGGTCCTCACAGATACGCAGTATTTT
TRBJ1-2	TRBV4-1	-	-	CASSPWDGAGGYTF	TGCGCCAGCAGCCCCTGGGACGGGGCGGGTGGCTACACCTTC
TRBJ1-2	TRBV19	-	-	CASWSPDVLGYTF	TGTGCCAGTTGGAGCCCAGACGTGCTTGGCTACACCTTC
TRBJ2-1	TRBV6-6	-	-	CASSRAGTGSYNEQFF	TGTGCCAGCAGTCGAGCAGGGACTGGATCCTACAATGAGCAGTTCTTC
TRBJ1-5	TRBV6-4	-	TRBD1	CASTPLDRDQPQHF	TGTGCCAGCACCCCCCTAGACAGGGATCAGCCCCAGCATTTT
TRBJ1-5	TRBV19	-	-	CASIPTRDHQPQHF	TGTGCCAGTATCCCGACCAGAGATCATCAGCCCCAGCATTTT
TRBJ2-2	TRBV12-5	-	-	CASGLGIRLGGELFF	TGTGCTAGTGGTTTAGGTATTCGGCTTGGCGGGGAGCTGTTTTTT
TRBJ1-6	TRBV5-5	-	-	CASSLRPGATYNSPLHF	TGTGCCAGCAGCTTGCGGCCAGGGGCAACCTATAATTCACCCCTCCACTTT
TRBJ1-5	TRBV5-3	-	-	CARSHHPRGAYIPYNQPQHF	TGTGCCAGAAGCCACCACCCCCGGGGGGCTTATATACCCTACAATCAGCCCCAGCATTTT
TRBJ1-6	TRBV19	-	-	CASKAQGRTNSPLHF	TGTGCCAGTAAGGCTCAGGGACGGACGAATTCACCCCTCCACTTT
TRBJ1-1	TRBV5-6	-	-	CASSLVPGSNTEAFF	TGTGCCAGCAGCTTGGTACCTGGGTCGAACACTGAAGCTTTCTTT
TRBJ1-1	TRBV7-9	-	-	CASSERLYEAFF	TGTGCCAGCAGCGAAAGATTATATGAAGCTTTCTTT